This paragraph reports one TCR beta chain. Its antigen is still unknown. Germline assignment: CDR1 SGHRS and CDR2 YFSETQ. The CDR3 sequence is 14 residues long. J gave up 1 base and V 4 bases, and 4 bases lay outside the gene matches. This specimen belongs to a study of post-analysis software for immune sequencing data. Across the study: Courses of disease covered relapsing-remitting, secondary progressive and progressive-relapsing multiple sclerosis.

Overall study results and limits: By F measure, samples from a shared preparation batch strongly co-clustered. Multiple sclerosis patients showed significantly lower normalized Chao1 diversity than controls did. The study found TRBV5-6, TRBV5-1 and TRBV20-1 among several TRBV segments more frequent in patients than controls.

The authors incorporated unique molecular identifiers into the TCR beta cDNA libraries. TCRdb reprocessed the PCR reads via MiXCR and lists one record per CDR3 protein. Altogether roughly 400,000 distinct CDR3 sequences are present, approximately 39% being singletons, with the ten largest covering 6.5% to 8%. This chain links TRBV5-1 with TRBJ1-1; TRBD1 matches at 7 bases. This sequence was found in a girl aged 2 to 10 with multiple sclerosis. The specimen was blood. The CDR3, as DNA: TGCGCCAGCAGCCCCTACAGGGGGAACACTGAAGCTTTCTTT. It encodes CASSPYRGNTEAFF.